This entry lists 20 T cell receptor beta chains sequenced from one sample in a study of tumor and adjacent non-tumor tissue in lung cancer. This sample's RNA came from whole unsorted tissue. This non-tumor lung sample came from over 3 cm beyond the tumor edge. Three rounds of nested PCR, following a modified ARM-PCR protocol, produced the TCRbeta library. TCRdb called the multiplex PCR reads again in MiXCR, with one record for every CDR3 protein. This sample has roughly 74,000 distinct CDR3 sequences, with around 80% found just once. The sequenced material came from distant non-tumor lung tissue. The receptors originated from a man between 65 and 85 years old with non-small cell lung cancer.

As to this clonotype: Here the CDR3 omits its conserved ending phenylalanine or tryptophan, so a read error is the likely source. In DNA form, the CDR3 reads TGCAGTGTAGAGACAGAGGGTTTCACTGAAGCTTTCTGT. It translates to CSVETEGFTEAFC. V usage is TRBV29-1 and J usage is TRBJ1-1; TRBD1 might be the D (5 bases). Germline V gene lookup returns CDR1 SQVTM and CDR2 ANQGSEA. This CDR3 has 13 residues.

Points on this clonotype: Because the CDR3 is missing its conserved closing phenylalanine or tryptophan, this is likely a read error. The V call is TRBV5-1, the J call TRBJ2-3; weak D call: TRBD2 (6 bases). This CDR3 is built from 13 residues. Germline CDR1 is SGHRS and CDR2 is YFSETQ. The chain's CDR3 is CASSLIPGDMQYY. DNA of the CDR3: TGCGCCAGCAGCTTGATCCCGGGGGATATGCAGTATTAT.

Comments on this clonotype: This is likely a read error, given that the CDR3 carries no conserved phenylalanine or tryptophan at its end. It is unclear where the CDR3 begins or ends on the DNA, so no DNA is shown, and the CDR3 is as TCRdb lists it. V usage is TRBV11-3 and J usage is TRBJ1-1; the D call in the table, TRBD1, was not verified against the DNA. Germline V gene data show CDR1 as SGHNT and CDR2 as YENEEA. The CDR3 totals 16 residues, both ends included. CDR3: CASTFRDRSLNTEALL.

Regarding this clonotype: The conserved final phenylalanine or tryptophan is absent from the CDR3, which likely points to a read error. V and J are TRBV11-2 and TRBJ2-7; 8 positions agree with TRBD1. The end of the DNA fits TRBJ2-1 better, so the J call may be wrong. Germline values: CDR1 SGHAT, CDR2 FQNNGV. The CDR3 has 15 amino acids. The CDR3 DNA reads TGTGCCAGCAGCTTAGTTCAGGGGGCCCCCTACGAGCAGTTCTTA. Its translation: CASSLVQGAPYEQFL.

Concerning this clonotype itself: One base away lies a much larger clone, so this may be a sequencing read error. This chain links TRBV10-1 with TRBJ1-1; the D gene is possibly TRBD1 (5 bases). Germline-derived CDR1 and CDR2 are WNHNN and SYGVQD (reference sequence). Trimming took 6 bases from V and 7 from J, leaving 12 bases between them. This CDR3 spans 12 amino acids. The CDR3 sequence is CASSGGKNEAFF. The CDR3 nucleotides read TGCGCCAGCAGCGGGGGGAAAAATGAAGCTTTCTTT.

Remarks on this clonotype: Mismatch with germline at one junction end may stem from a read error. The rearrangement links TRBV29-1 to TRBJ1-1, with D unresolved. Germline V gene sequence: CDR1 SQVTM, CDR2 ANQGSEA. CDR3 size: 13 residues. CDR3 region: CNGRRSRFTEAFF. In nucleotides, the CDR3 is TGTAACGGAAGAAGGAGTCGATTCACTGAAGCTTTCTTT.

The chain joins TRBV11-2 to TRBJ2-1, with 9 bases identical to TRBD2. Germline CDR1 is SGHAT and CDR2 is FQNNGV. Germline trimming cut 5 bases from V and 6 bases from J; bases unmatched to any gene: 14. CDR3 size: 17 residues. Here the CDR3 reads CASSTSLAGTFINEQFF. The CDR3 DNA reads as TGTGCCAGCAGCACCTCGCTAGCGGGGACGTTTATCAATGAGCAGTTCTTC.

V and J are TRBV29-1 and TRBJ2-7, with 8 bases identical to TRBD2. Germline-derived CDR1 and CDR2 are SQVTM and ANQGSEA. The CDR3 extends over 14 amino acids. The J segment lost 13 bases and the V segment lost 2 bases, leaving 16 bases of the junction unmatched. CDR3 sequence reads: CSVEIAGPTYGQYF. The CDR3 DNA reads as TGCAGCGTTGAAATAGCGGGACCGACCTACGGGCAATACTTC.

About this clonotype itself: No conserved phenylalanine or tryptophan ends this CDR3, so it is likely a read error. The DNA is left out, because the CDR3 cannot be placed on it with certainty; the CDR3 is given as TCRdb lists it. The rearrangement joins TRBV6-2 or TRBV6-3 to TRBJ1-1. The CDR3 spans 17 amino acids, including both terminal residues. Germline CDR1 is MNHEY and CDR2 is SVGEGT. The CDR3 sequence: CASSYPLAGPSNTEVFI.

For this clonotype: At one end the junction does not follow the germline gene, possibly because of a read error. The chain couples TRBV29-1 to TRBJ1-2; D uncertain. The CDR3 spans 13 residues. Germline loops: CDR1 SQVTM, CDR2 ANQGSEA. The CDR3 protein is CCVESGGFYGYTF. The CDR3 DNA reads TGCTGCGTTGAAAGCGGCGGATTCTATGGCTACACCTTC.

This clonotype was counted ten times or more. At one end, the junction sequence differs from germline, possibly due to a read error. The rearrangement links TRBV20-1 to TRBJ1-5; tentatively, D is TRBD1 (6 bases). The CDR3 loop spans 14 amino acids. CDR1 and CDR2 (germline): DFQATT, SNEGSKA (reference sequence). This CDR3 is CSDQIPGDNKPQHF. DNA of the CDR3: TGCAGTGATCAAATACCCGGGGACAATAAGCCCCAGCATTTT.

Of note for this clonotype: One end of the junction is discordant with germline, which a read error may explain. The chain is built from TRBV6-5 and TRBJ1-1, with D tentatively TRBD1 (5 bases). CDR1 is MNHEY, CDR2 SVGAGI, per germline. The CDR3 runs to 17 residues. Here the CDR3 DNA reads TGTGACAGCAGTTACTCTCGGGCGTGGGGGGAGATCACTGAAGTTCTCTTT. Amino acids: CDSSYSRAWGEITEVLF.

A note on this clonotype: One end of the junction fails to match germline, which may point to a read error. Here the CDR3 reads CASRTVANVLTF. The CDR3 DNA is TGTGCCAGCCGCACCGTGGCCAACGTACTGACTTTC. The rearrangement joins TRBV6-2 or TRBV6-3 to TRBJ2-6; no firm D call. Germline CDR1 is MNHEY and CDR2 is SVGEGT. This CDR3 is 12 amino acids long.

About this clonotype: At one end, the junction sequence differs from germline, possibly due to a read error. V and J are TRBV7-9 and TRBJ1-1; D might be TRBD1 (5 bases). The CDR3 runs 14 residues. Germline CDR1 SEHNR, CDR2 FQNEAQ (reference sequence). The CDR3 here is CASSFQGGRTEALF. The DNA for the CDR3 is TGTGCCAGCAGCTTCCAGGGAGGAAGGACTGAAGCTCTCTTT.

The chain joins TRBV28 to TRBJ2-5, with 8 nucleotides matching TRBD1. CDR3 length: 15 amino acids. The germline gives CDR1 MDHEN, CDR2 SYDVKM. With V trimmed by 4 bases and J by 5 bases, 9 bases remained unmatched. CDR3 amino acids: CASSSGQGAPETQYF. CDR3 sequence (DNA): TGTGCCAGCAGTTCTGGACAGGGAGCCCCGGAGACCCAGTACTTC.

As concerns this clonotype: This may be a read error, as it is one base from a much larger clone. This CDR3 is CASSLTSRPGETQYF. In nucleotides, the CDR3 is TGCGCCAGCAGCTTGACCAGCAGGCCGGGGGAGACCCAGTACTTC. The chain couples TRBV5-1 to TRBJ2-5; a possible D gene is TRBD2 (5 bases). Trimming shortened V by 1 base and J by 5 bases, and 15 bases separated the two germline ends. CDR1 SGHRS and CDR2 YFSETQ come from the germline V gene. The CDR3 is 15 residues long.

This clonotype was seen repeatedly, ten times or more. In DNA, the CDR3 is TGTGCCAGCAGTTACTCGGCGGGAGGGCCTAATGAGCAGTTCTTC. Its protein product is CASSYSAGGPNEQFF. This rearrangement joins TRBV6-5 to TRBJ2-1, with 9 bases that match TRBD2. Unmatched junction bases numbered 4, after V lost 0 bases and J lost 7 bases. Germline values: CDR1 MNHEY, CDR2 SVGAGI. The length of the CDR3 is 15 residues.

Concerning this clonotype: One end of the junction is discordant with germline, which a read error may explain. CDR3 sequence: CGISDYDGGRALGGNVQYF. CDR3 sequence (DNA): TGTGGCATCAGTGATTATGATGGCGGGAGGGCCCTCGGAGGAAACGTTCAGTACTTC. The V call is TRBV10-3, the J call TRBJ2-4; 9 bases match TRBD2. The CDR3 totals 19 residues. Germline V gives CDR1 ENHRY, CDR2 SYGVKD.

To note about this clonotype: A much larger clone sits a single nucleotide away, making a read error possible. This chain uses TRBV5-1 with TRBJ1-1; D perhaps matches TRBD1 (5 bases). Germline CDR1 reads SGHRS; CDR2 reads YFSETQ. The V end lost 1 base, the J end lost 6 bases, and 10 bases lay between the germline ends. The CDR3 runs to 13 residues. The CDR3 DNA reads TGCGCCAGCAGCTTGTATAGGGGAGCTGAAGCTTTCTTT. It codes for CASSLYRGAEAFF.

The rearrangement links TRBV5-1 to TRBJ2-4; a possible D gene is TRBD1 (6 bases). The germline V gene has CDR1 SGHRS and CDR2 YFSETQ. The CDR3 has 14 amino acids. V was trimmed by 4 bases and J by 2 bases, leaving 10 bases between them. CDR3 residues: CASSATGTKNIQYF. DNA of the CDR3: TGCGCCAGCAGCGCTACAGGGACCAAAAACATTCAGTACTTC.